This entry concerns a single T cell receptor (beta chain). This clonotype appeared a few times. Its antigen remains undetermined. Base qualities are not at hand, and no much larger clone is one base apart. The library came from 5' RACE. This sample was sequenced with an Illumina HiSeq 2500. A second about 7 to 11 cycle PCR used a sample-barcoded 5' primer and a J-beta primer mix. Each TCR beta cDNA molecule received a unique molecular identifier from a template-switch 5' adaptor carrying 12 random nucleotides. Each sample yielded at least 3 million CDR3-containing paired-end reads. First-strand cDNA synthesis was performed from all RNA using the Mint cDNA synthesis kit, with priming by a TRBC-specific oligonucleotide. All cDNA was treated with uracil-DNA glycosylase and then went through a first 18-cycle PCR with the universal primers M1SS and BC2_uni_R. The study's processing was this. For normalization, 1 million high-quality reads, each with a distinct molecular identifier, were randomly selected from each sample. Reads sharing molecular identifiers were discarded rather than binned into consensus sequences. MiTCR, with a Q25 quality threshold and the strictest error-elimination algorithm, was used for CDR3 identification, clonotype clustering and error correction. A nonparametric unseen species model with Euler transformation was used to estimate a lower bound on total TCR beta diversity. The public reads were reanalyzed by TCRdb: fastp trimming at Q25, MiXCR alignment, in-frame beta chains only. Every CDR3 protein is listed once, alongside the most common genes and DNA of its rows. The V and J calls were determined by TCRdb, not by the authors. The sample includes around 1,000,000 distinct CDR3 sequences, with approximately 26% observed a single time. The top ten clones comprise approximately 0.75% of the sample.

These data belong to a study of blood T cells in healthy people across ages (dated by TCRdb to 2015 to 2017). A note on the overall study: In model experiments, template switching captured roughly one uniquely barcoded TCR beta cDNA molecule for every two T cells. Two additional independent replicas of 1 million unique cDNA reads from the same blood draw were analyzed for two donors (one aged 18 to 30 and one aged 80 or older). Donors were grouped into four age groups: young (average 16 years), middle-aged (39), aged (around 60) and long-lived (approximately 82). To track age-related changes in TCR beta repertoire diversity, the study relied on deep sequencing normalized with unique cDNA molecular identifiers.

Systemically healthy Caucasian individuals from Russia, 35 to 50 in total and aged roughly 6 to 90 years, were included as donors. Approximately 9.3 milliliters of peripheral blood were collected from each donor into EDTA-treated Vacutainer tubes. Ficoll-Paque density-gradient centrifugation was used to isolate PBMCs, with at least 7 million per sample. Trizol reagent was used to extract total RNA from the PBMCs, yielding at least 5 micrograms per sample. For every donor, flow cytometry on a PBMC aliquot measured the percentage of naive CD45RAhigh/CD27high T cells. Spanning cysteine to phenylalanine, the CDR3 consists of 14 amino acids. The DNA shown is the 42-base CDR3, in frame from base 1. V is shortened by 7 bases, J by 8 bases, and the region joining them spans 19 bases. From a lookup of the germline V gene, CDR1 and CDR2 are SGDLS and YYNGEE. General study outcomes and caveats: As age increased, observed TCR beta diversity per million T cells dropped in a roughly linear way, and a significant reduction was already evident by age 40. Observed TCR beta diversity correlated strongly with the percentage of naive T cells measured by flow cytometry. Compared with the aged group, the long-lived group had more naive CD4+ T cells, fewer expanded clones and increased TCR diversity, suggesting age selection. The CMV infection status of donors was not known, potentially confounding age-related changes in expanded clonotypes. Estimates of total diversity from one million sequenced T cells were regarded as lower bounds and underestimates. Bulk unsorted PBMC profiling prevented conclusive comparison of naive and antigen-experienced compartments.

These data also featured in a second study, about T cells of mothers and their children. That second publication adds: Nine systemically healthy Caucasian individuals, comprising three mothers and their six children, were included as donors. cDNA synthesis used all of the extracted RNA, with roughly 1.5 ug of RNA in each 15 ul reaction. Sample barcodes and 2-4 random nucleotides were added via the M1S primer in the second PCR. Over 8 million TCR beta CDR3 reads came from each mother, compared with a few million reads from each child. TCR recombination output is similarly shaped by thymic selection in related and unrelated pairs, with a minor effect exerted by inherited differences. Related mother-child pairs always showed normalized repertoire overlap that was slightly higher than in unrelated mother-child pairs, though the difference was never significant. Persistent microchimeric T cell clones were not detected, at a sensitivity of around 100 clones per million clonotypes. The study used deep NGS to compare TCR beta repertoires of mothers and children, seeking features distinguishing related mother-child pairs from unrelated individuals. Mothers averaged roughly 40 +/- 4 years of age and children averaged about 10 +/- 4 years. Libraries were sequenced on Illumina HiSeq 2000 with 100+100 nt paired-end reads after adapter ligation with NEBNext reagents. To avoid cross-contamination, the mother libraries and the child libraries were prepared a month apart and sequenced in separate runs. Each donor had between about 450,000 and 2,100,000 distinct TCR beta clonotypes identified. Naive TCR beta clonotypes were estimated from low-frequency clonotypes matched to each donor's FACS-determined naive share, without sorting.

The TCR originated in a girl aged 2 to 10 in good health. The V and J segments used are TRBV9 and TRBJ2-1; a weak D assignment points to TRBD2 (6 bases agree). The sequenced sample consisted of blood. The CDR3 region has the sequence CASSLYGREDEQFF. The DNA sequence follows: TGTGCCAGCTCACTATACGGGAGAGAGGATGAGCAGTTCTTC.